This T cell receptor beta chain is drawn from a study of T-cell memory formation after mild COVID-19. The wider study: There were largely donor-specific TCR clusters.

MiXCR, run by TCRdb on the 5' RACE reads, gives a single entry per CDR3 protein. The table includes under 250,000 distinct CDR3 sequences, around 25% detected once. This clonotype has at least ten counts. Germline trimming cut 9 bases from V and 7 bases from J; bases unmatched to any gene: 16. CDR3 length: 16 residues. Germline V lookup: CDR1 KGHDR, CDR2 SFDVKD. The chain is built from TRBV24-1 and TRBJ2-1, with 8 bases lining up with TRBD2. Sequenced sample: PBMCs or a T cell subset sorted from them (not recorded which). The clonotype comes from an adult woman who had mild COVID-19 (a few samples of this study predate the infection). Cell type and time point are not known. In nucleotides, the CDR3 is TGTGCCACCTCGTCGCCAGCGGGAGTGAGGATGAATGAGCAGTTCTTC. Protein sequence: CATSSPAGVRMNEQFF.